This T cell receptor beta chain was sequenced for a study of cytomegalovirus exposure and HLA in healthy donors. Trimming cost V 6 bases and J 0 bases; bases outside gene matches: 4. The germline V gene has CDR1 MRHNA and CDR2 SNTAGT. The CDR3 runs 14 residues. The PCR contained 60 Vbeta and 13 Jbeta primers. Repertoires were generated with immunoSEQ multiplex PCR, while TCRdb's copy carries only in-frame clones and drops some. The sample has roughly 86,000 clones, around 77% seen once; the top ten hold under 7.5%. As to this clone: As yet, its antigen is unknown.

Overall study results and limits: Later on, a genetic analysis was performed. It linked a missense variant in DCLRE1C with V- and J-gene trimming of TCR beta. The availability of immune exposure information extended only to CMV serostatus. In a later analysis, across HLA loci, associated TCR counts were highest for DRB1, lowest for HLA-C.

Sampled while nominally healthy, donors likely had unrecorded immune exposures. The sequence came from a man aged 45-65 years in good health and CMV-seropositive. This chain joins TRBV6-4 and TRBJ1-1; the match to TRBD1 covers 7 bases. The material sequenced was PBMCs. CDR3 loop: CASRGDRLNTEAFF. The CDR3 nucleotides read TGTGCCAGCAGAGGGGACAGATTGAACACTGAAGCTTTCTTT.